The TCR beta chain described here comes from a study of T cell changes during pregnancy in multiple sclerosis. TCRdb's table, derived via immunoSEQ multiplex PCR, lists solely in-frame clones and lacks some. The sample holds about 57,000 clones; around 91% are singletons and the top ten take roughly 1.8%. This receptor was taken from a female donor with multiple sclerosis, enrolled in a pregnancy study. The sample here was peripheral blood, taken after pregnancy.

The CDR3 region has the DNA TGCAGCGTGGGGACTAGCGGGGGGGGGAACTACAATGAGCAGTTCTTC. This translates into CSVGTSGGGNYNEQFF. The gene calls are TRBV29-1 and TRBJ2-1, with TRBD2 identical over 16 bases. CDR1 SQVTM and CDR2 ANQGSEA come from the germline V gene. CDR3 length: 16 amino acids. J lost 3 bases, V lost 6 bases, and 5 bases had no gene match.